The rows below give T cell receptor gamma chains drawn from one sample of a study of Vδ1+ human thymocytes. TCRdb re-called the multiplex PCR reads through CATT. The table includes more than 35,000 gamma-chain clones, 20% to 25% detected once. Sequencing was done on a sample of Vdelta1+ gamma-delta thymocytes from the thymus. The receptors here all came from a girl under three years old who had congenital heart surgery. CDR3s include the opening cysteine and the closing phenylalanine or tryptophan. Clone size is not always given. Where it is, it says once, few, many or a class for expanded clones.

v_gene,abundance,j_gene,len,CDR3nt,CDR3aa
TRGV8,NA,TRGJ1/TRGJ2,13,TGTGCCACCTGGGATAGTCAGGATTATAAGAAACTCTTT,CATWDSQDYKKLF
TRGV9,NA,TRGJ1/TRGJ2,9,TGTGCCTACTATTATAAGAAACTCTTT,CAYYYKKLF
TRGV9,NA,TRGJ1/TRGJ2,11,TGTGCCTTGTGGGATAGTGGTAAGAAACTCTTT,CALWDSGKKLF
TRGV4,NA,TRGJ1/TRGJ2,11,TGTGCCCTCTCGAATTATTATAAGAAACTCTTT,CALSNYYKKLF
TRGV2,NA,TRGJP2,16,TGTGCCACCTGGGACGGCGCCCATAGTAGTGATTGGATCAAGACGTTT,CATWDGAHSSDWIKTF
TRGV2,NA,TRGJ1/TRGJ2,15,TGTGCCACCTGGGACAGGCGGGGGAATTATTATAAGAAACTCTTT,CATWDRRGNYYKKLF
TRGV9,NA,TRGJ1/TRGJ2,13,TGTGCCTTGTGCGGTGGCCTGAGTTATAAGAAACTCTTT,CALCGGLSYKKLF
TRGV3,NA,TRGJ1/TRGJ2,13,TGTGCCACCTGGGACAGCGTCGGCTATAAGAAACTCTTT,CATWDSVGYKKLF
TRGV9,NA,TRGJ1/TRGJ2,15,TGTGCCTTGTGGGAGGTGACGGACCGCTATTATAAGAAACTCTTT,CALWEVTDRYYKKLF
TRGV9,NA,TRGJ1/TRGJ2,12,TGTGCCTTGTGGCCTTTGGTTTATAAGAAACTCTTT,CALWPLVYKKLF
TRGV9,few,TRGJ1/TRGJ2,12,TGTGCCTTGTGGGCGTTGGAGTATAAGAAACTCTTT,CALWALEYKKLF
TRGV9,NA,TRGJ1/TRGJ2,9,TGTGCCTCTTATTATAAGAAACTCTTT,CASYYKKLF
TRGV8,few,TRGJP2,18,TGTGCCACCTGGGATACGTCCCATCGATATAGTAGTGATTGGATCAAGACGTTT,CATWDTSHRYSSDWIKTF
TRGV9,NA,TRGJ1/TRGJ2,20,TGTGCCTTGTGGGAGGTGCCCACCGAAGAATCCCTCCGAAATTATTATAAGAAACTCTTT,CALWEVPTEESLRNYYKKLF
TRGV4,few,TRGJ1/TRGJ2,13,TGTGCCACCTGGGATTGGATTTATTATAAGAAACTCTTT,CATWDWIYYKKLF
TRGV9,NA,TRGJ1/TRGJ2,14,TGTGCCTTGTGGGAGTTGGGTCGACCCGTAAAGAAACTCTTT,CALWELGRPVKKLF
TRGV3,NA,TRGJ1/TRGJ2,16,TGTGCCACCTGGGACCGCAGGGAGGATTATTATTATAAGAAACTCTTT,CATWDRREDYYYKKLF
TRGV4,NA,TRGJ1/TRGJ2,13,TGTGCCACCTGGGATGGTGGCTATTATAAGAAACTCTTT,CATWDGGYYKKLF
TRGV9,few,TRGJ1/TRGJ2,15,TGCGCCTTGTGGGAGCCCACAGCGAATTATTATAAGAAACTCTTT,CALWEPTANYYKKLF
TRGV9,few,TRGJ1/TRGJ2,9,TGTGCCTTGTGGGTCAGGAAACTCTTT,CALWVRKLF
TRGV2,NA,TRGJ1/TRGJ2,13,TGTGCCACCTGGGACGGGCCGCTCTATAAGAAACTCTTT,CATWDGPLYKKLF
TRGV9,few,TRGJP2,16,TGTGCCTTGTGGGAGGTGCATCGGGGTAGTGATTGGATCAAGACGTTT,CALWEVHRGSDWIKTF
TRGV8,few,TRGJ1/TRGJ2,14,TGTGCCACCTGGGATACCCCATCGTGTGATAAGAAACTCTTT,CATWDTPSCDKKLF
TRGV8,NA,TRGJP1,14,TGTGCCACCTGGGATAGGTGGGGCGGTTGGTTCAAGATATTT,CATWDRWGGWFKIF
TRGV3,NA,TRGJP2,15,TGTGCCACCTGGGACGTCGAACTTAGTGATTGGATCAAGACGTTT,CATWDVELSDWIKTF
TRGV9,few,TRGJ1/TRGJ2,14,TGTGCCTTGTGGGAGGGCCAGAATTATTATAAGAAACTCTTT,CALWEGQNYYKKLF